The next 29 T cell receptor beta chains were all read from a single sample in a study of shared clonotypes between healthy human individuals. Assay: immunoSEQ multiplex PCR; the TCRdb copy retains only in-frame clones and omits some. The sample lists approximately 2,000,000 clones, around 90% occurring once. Sequenced: naive CD4+ T cells from PBMCs. Subset indicated: CD45RA+ positively selected. Receptor source: a man aged 18 to 29 in good health. Some clones in this sample may be carry-over from other donors' samples.

This rearrangement joins TRBV9 to TRBJ1-2, with TRBD1 as a possible D gene (5 bases). V was clipped by 3 bases and J by 3 bases, with 15 bases between them. CDR1 SGDLS and CDR2 YYNGEE come from the germline V gene. The CDR3 runs 15 residues. In nucleotides, the CDR3 is TGTGCCAGCAGCGCCTCCCGACAGTCCCACTATGGCTACACCTTC. Translating gives CASSASRQSHYGYTF.

The rearrangement joins TRBV18 to TRBJ1-2; 7 nucleotides agree with TRBD1. Germline V gene data show CDR1 as KGHSH and CDR2 as LQKENI. CDR3 length: 16 amino acids. J lost 0 bases, V lost 1 base, and 5 bases had no gene match. The DNA for the CDR3 is TGTGCCAGCTCACCACTTGGACAGGCTGCTAACTATGGCTACACCTTC. This translates into CASSPLGQAANYGYTF.

Only one count was recorded for this clone. The V call is TRBV2, the J call TRBJ2-2; 7 bases are a match to TRBD1. Germline CDR1 reads SNHLY; CDR2 reads FYNNEI. The CDR3 consists of 13 residues. Unmatched junction bases numbered 5, after V lost 6 bases and J lost 7 bases. CDR3 nucleotide sequence: TGTGCCAGCAGAGACAGGGTTATCGGGGAGCTGTTTTTT. This encodes CASRDRVIGELFF.

The chain carries TRBV14 and TRBJ2-7, with a possible D match to TRBD2 (6 bases). Germline CDR1 is SGHDN and CDR2 is FVKESK. Trimming pared 1 base from V and 3 bases from J, leaving 16 bases between. This CDR3 has 16 residues. CDR3 loop: CASSQVGLAPFYEQYF. DNA for the CDR3: TGTGCCAGCAGCCAAGTCGGGCTAGCGCCATTCTACGAGCAGTACTTC.

The chain is built from TRBV28 and TRBJ1-5; 8 bases line up with TRBD1. V shed 9 bases, J shed 4 bases, and the junction held 8 bases outside the gene matches. Germline-derived CDR1 and CDR2 are MDHEN and SYDVKM. The CDR3 loop spans 14 amino acids. The CDR3 region has the DNA TGTGCCAGTTCCGGGACAGGCTTTAATCAGCCCCAGCATTTT. The encoded protein is CASSGTGFNQPQHF.

This clone was recorded only once. This chain connects TRBV2 to TRBJ1-2; D is ambiguous. CDR1 and CDR2 from the germline V gene are SNHLY and FYNNEI. This CDR3 is 13 amino acids long. V was clipped by 3 bases and J by 2 bases, with 7 bases between them. Written as DNA, the CDR3 is TGTGCCAGCAGTGATGACGGGAACTATGGCTACACCTTC. Its translation: CASSDDGNYGYTF.

In this sample, this clone turned up once. V gene TRBV25-1 combines with J gene TRBJ2-1, with TRBD2 matching 13 bases. V gave up 4 bases and J gave up 7 bases; unmatched junction bases: 7. Germline loops: CDR1 MGHDK, CDR2 SYGVNS. CDR3 length: 16 amino acids. CDR3 DNA: TGTGCCAGCAGTGGGACTAGCGGGAGATTAGGTAATGAGCAGTTCTTC. Translation gives CASSGTSGRLGNEQFF. The full variable domain, with the rest looked up from reference TRBV25-1 and TRBJ2-1, is EADIYQTPRYLVIGTGKKITLECSQTMGHDKMYWYQQDPGMELHLIHYSYGVNSTEKGDLSSESTVSRIRTEHFPLTLESARPSHTSQYLCASSGTSGRLGNEQFFGPGTRLTVL.

CDR3 protein: CASSHVTGIPGANVLTF. As DNA, the CDR3 is TGTGCCAGTAGTCACGTGACAGGGATCCCTGGGGCCAACGTCCTGACTTTC. The chain combines TRBV19 with TRBJ2-6, with TRBD1 matching over 7 bases. Germline lookup yields CDR1 LNHDA and CDR2 SQIVND (reference sequence). The length of the CDR3 is 17 residues. Unmatched junction bases numbered 9, after V lost 5 bases and J lost 2 bases. Full variable domain (remainder filled in from reference TRBV19 and TRBJ2-6): DGGITQSPKYLFRKEGQNVTLSCEQNLNHDAMYWYRQDPGQGLRLIYYSQIVNDFQKGDIAEGYSVSREKKESFPLTVTSAQKNPTAFYLCASSHVTGIPGANVLTFGAGSRLTVL.

This clone was picked up a small number of times. The chain joins TRBV7-2 to TRBJ1-2; 8 positions match TRBD1. The CDR3 length is 15 residues. The V gene's germline CDR1 is SGHTA and CDR2 FQGNSA. The ends lost 5 bases at V and 4 bases at J; junction bases unmatched: 9. The CDR3 DNA follows: TGTGCCAGCAGCAAGACCCTGGGACAGGCCTATGGCTACACCTTC. Translating it yields CASSKTLGQAYGYTF.

The chain is built from TRBV4-2 and TRBJ2-2; 8 bases match TRBD1. The trim removed 4 bases at V and 2 bases at J, leaving 15 bases unmatched. The length of the CDR3 is 19 residues. Germline V gene lookup returns CDR1 LGHNA and CDR2 YNFKEQ. CDR3: CASSPPEYRDRLNTGELFF. CDR3 in DNA: TGTGCCAGCAGCCCCCCTGAGTACCGGGACAGGCTAAACACCGGGGAGCTGTTTTTT.

Regarding this clone: This sample includes further DNA sequences coding for the same CDR3. The rearrangement uses TRBV2 and TRBJ2-3, with 10 positions matching TRBD2. The CDR3 consists of 14 residues. From germline, CDR1 is SNHLY and CDR2 FYNNEI. The V segment lost 6 bases and the J segment 1 base; nucleotides outside the gene matches: 1. CDR3 residues: CASSGTSGTDTQYF. The CDR3, as DNA: TGTGCCAGCAGCGGGACTAGCGGCACAGATACGCAGTATTTT.

The V call is TRBV20-1, the J call TRBJ2-7; D possibly corresponds to TRBD2 (5 bases). Germline CDR1 DFQATT, CDR2 SNEGSKA (reference sequence). V was shortened by 7 bases and J by 5 bases, with 12 bases between the two germline ends. The CDR3 runs 11 residues. The CDR3 sequence: CSERAPNEQYF. DNA for the CDR3: TGCAGTGAGAGGGCCCCAAACGAGCAGTACTTC.

The CDR3 region is CASSSDRKTPYGYTF. The CDR3 DNA reads TGTGCCAGCAGTTCCGACAGGAAAACACCCTATGGCTACACCTTC. The rearrangement joins TRBV5-6 to TRBJ1-2, with a weak D call TRBD1 (6 bases). In germline, CDR1 is SGHDT, CDR2 YYEEEE. The CDR3 covers 15 residues. The V gene lost 5 bases and the J gene lost 4 bases, with 18 bases spanning the gap.

V and J are TRBV7-2 and TRBJ2-5; 11 bases are a match to TRBD2. V shed 5 bases, J shed 1 base, and the junction held 6 bases outside the gene matches. The CDR3 spans 16 residues. Germline-derived CDR1 and CDR2 are SGHTA and FQGNSA. CDR3 region: CASSPRTSGLQETQYF. Written as DNA, the CDR3 is TGTGCCAGCAGCCCGAGGACTAGCGGGCTCCAAGAGACCCAGTACTTC.

This sequence joins TRBV7-2 and TRBJ1-2; weak D call: TRBD1 (5 bases). This CDR3 contains 13 residues. CDR1 and CDR2 from the germline V gene are SGHTA and FQGNSA. The V and J ends lost 4 bases and 3 bases respectively, with 9 bases between them. CDR3 sequence: CASSSGTYYGYTF. In DNA form, the CDR3 reads TGTGCCAGCAGCTCCGGGACTTACTATGGCTACACCTTC.

For this clone: Other DNA sequences within the sample encode an identical CDR3. The chain joins TRBV5-1 to TRBJ1-1; perhaps TRBD1 as D (6 bases). The germline CDR1 and CDR2 sequences are SGHRS and YFSETQ. Trimming removed 4 bases at V and 2 bases at J, with 12 bases between. The CDR3 sequence is 14 residues long. The CDR3 reads CASSVQGGNTEAFF. CDR3 in DNA: TGCGCCAGCAGCGTACAGGGAGGTAACACTGAAGCTTTCTTT.

J is TRBJ2-2 and V is TRBV9; tentative D call: TRBD2 (6 bases). Trimming pared 4 bases from V and 6 bases from J, leaving 22 bases between. CDR3 length equals 17 residues. CDR1 SGDLS and CDR2 YYNGEE come from the germline V gene. Written as DNA, the CDR3 is TGTGCCAGCAGCCCCACTTTACTAGCCCGAAGCTCCGGGGAGCTGTTTTTT. Protein: CASSPTLLARSSGELFF. Based on the CDR3 plus reference TRBV9 and TRBJ2-2, the full variable domain is DSGVTQTPKHLITATGQRVTLRCSPRSGDLSVYWYQQSLDQGLQFLIQYYNGEERAKGNILERFSAQQFPDLHSELNLSSLELGDSALYFCASSPTLLARSSGELFFGEGSRLTVL.

The rearrangement uses TRBV2 and TRBJ1-2; D may be TRBD1 (5 bases). The V and J ends lost 7 bases and 5 bases respectively, with 17 bases between them. Germline V CDR1 and CDR2: SNHLY, FYNNEI. The CDR3 loop spans 14 amino acids. In DNA, the CDR3 is TGTGCCAGCAAGTTCTCCCTTGGGGCTTATGGCTACACCTTC. Its translation: CASKFSLGAYGYTF. Supplemented by reference TRBV2 and TRBJ1-2, the full variable domain reads EPEVTQTPSHQVTQMGQEVILRCVPISNHLYFYWYRQILGQKVEFLVSFYNNEISEKSEIFDDQFSVERPDGSNFTLKIRSTKLEDSAMYFCASKFSLGAYGYTFGSGTRLTVV.

This rearrangement joins TRBV15 to TRBJ2-1; D not certain. The V end was cut by 1 base, the J end by 9 bases, with 13 bases between. From germline, CDR1 is LNHNV and CDR2 YYDKDF (reference sequence). This CDR3 is built from 14 residues. The CDR3, as DNA: TGTGCCACCAGCAGAGTGGTCTCCTCATTTGAGCAGTTCTTC. This gives the protein CATSRVVSSFEQFF.

This clone was recorded a few times. V is TRBV18 and J is TRBJ1-2; D ambiguous. CDR3 size: 15 residues. Germline values: CDR1 KGHSH, CDR2 LQKENI. The V and J ends lost 1 base and 0 bases respectively, with 9 bases between them. CDR3 amino acids: CASSPQPGANYGYTF. CDR3 bases: TGTGCCAGCTCACCACAGCCAGGAGCTAACTATGGCTACACCTTC.

The genes are TRBV19 and TRBJ1-1; D is perhaps TRBD1 (5 bases). With 6 bases removed from V and 0 bases from J, the gap between germline ends came to 14 bases. The CDR3 contains 15 residues. Germline-derived CDR1 and CDR2 are LNHDA and SQIVND (reference sequence). CDR3 residues: CASRTGTLLNTEAFF. DNA for the CDR3: TGTGCCAGTAGAACCGGGACGCTCTTGAACACTGAAGCTTTCTTT.

The chain couples TRBV5-4 to TRBJ2-3, with D uncertain. This CDR3 region has 15 residues. The germline gives CDR1 SGHNT, CDR2 YYREEE (reference sequence). Trimming shortened V by 4 bases and J by 1 base, and 13 bases separated the two germline ends. In nucleotides, the CDR3 is TGTGCCAGCAGCACCCAAGGCAGCCGCACAGATACGCAGTATTTT. It encodes CASSTQGSRTDTQYF.

This chain connects TRBV2 to TRBJ2-7; 13 positions match TRBD2. V shed 6 bases, J shed 6 bases, and the junction held 8 bases outside the gene matches. This CDR3 contains 15 residues. Germline values: CDR1 SNHLY, CDR2 FYNNEI. This CDR3 is CASRYGLAGESEQYF. The CDR3 DNA reads as TGTGCCAGCAGATATGGACTAGCGGGAGAGAGCGAGCAGTACTTC.

This sequence joins TRBV7-3 and TRBJ2-7; TRBD2 agrees at 8 bases. With 5 bases clipped from V and 2 bases from J, the junction kept 5 bases outside the gene matches. Germline CDR1 SGHTA, CDR2 FQGTGA. CDR3 size: 14 residues. CDR3: CASSESGLAYEQYF. Written as DNA, the CDR3 is TGTGCCAGCAGCGAATCGGGACTAGCCTACGAGCAGTACTTC.

Regarding this clone: This specimen includes other DNA sequences encoding the same CDR3. The chain links TRBV7-9 to TRBJ2-7; D tentatively reads TRBD1 or TRBD2 (6 bases each). The germline gives CDR1 SEHNR, CDR2 FQNEAQ (reference sequence). V was clipped by 1 base and J by 6 bases, with 10 bases between them. This CDR3 spans 13 amino acids. DNA for the CDR3: TGTGCCAGCAGCTTAGGAGGAGGGGGCGAGCAGTACTTC. Translating it yields CASSLGGGGEQYF. The complete variable domain, with remaining parts taken from reference TRBV7-9 and TRBJ2-7, reads DTGVSQNPRHKITKRGQNVTFRCDPISEHNRLYWYRQTLGQGPEFLTYFQNEAQLEKSRLLSDRFSAERPKGSFSTLEIQRTEQGDSAMYLCASSLGGGGEQYFGPGTRLTVT.

This sequence joins TRBV7-7 and TRBJ2-7; TRBD1 agrees at 9 bases. Germline assignment: CDR1 SSHAT and CDR2 FNYEAQ (reference sequence). The CDR3 spans 13 residues. The V segment lost 3 bases and the J segment 6 bases; nucleotides outside the gene matches: 3. The CDR3 reads CASSLGTGREQYF. In DNA form, the CDR3 reads TGTGCCAGCAGCTTGGGGACAGGGCGCGAGCAGTACTTC.

The gene calls are TRBV28 and TRBJ1-1; possibly TRBD1 for D (5 bases). V lost 5 bases and J 1 base, leaving 14 bases between the germline ends. Germline V gene lookup returns CDR1 MDHEN and CDR2 SYDVKM. The length of the CDR3 is 15 residues. The chain's CDR3 is CASSPGGVGNTEAFF. Written as DNA, the CDR3 is TGTGCCAGCAGTCCCGGAGGGGTGGGGAACACTGAAGCTTTCTTT.

The chain has TRBV7-2 and TRBJ2-1, with 13 bases lining up with TRBD2. Trimming removed 5 bases from V and 8 bases from J; junction bases left unmatched: 9. The CDR3 contains 16 residues. Germline-derived CDR1 and CDR2 are SGHTA and FQGNSA. As DNA, the CDR3 is TGTGCCAGCAGCGGCCGACTAGCGGGAGGCCCCTATGAGCAGTTCTTC. It codes for CASSGRLAGGPYEQFF.

V is TRBV5-4 and J is TRBJ1-4, with D tentatively TRBD1 (5 bases). The CDR3 runs to 18 residues. Germline CDR1 is SGHNT and CDR2 is YYREEE (reference sequence). The V gene lost 5 bases and the J gene lost 1 base, with 21 bases spanning the gap. The CDR3 spells CASSPGPTSGLTNEKLFF. CDR3 nucleotide sequence: TGTGCCAGCAGTCCGGGACCGACGTCCGGACTAACTAATGAAAAACTGTTTTTT.